Detailed here is one TCR beta chain. What it binds is not known. This CDR3 is built from 15 residues. Germline-derived CDR1 and CDR2 are KGHSH and LQKENI. The V and J ends lost 4 bases and 7 bases, in that order; junction bases with no gene match: 3. PCR primers comprised 60 Vbeta and 13 Jbeta primers. Assay: immunoSEQ multiplex PCR; the TCRdb copy retains only in-frame clones and omits some. The repertoire shows under 75,000 clones; the top ten hold 2% to 2.5%. This entry comes from a study of cytomegalovirus exposure and HLA in healthy donors. General study points: In a later analysis, a missense DCLRE1C variant was linked to TCR beta V- and J-gene trimming. Among the sequence variants, a highly shared cluster was likely an artifact of sequencing.

Nominally healthy donors provided the samples, though records likely missed some immune exposures. The source of this sequence is a female donor in good health and CMV-seropositive. Sequencing was done on a sample of PBMCs. V and J are TRBV18 and TRBJ2-1; 14 bases map to TRBD2. CDR3 sequence (DNA): TGTGCCAGCTCACTGGGACTAGCGGGGGCGAATGAGCAGTTCTTC. Its translation: CASSLGLAGANEQFF.